This T cell receptor (beta chain) originates from a study of CD8+ T cells in alopecia areata. Treatment noted: oral pan-JAK inhibitor, 5-10 mg twice daily. cDNA serving as the sequencing template came from extracted, reverse transcribed RNA. Repertoires were generated with immunoSEQ multiplex PCR, while TCRdb's copy carries only in-frame clones and drops some. The profile covers about 110,000 clones, with around 50% appearing a single time and 10% to 15% taken by the ten largest. CDR3 length: 14 residues. CDR1 SQVTM and CDR2 ANQGSEA come from the germline V gene. V lost 1 base and J lost 2, with 9 bases in between.

The source material was CD8+ T cells sorted from blood, sampled at week 24, from a patient treated with tofacitinib. The sequence came from a human donor with alopecia areata. The chain employs TRBV29-1 and TRBJ2-1; perhaps TRBD2 as D (6 bases). The CDR3 coding sequence is TGCAGCGTTGAAGGACCGGGGGCCTACAATGAGCAGTTCTTC. It codes for CSVEGPGAYNEQFF.